Presented here are 4 T cell receptor beta chains from one specimen sequenced in a study of radiotherapy plus CTLA-4 blockade in lung cancer. Sequencing used immunoSEQ multiplex PCR; TCRdb keeps in-frame clones, though not all of them. The sample has approximately 49,000 clones; 70% to 90% are singletons. The sequencing used peripheral blood, collected from a patient treated with radiotherapy plus ipilimumab. Source of these receptors: a human donor with non-small cell lung cancer whose response to radiotherapy plus ipilimumab could not be evaluated.

This chain uses TRBV5-1 with TRBJ2-5; 7 positions match TRBD2. The CDR3 is 14 residues long. CDR1 and CDR2 (germline): SGHRS, YFSETQ. V shed 4 bases and J 2 bases; nucleotides not matched to a gene: 5. CDR3 sequence: CASSTPGGQETQYF. CDR3 sequence (DNA): TGCGCCAGCAGCACGCCGGGAGGTCAAGAGACCCAGTACTTC.

This clone was counted a single time. The V and J genes are TRBV28 and TRBJ1-1; D not certain. This CDR3 has 11 residues. Trimming stripped 3 bases from V and 11 bases from J, with 10 bases between. Germline CDR1 is MDHEN and CDR2 is SYDVKM. As DNA, the CDR3 is TGTGCCAGCAGTTTGGTTCGTGAGGCTTTCTTT. Amino acid sequence: CASSLVREAFF. The variable domain in full, with the rest retrieved from reference TRBV28 and TRBJ1-1, is DVKVTQSSRYLVKRTGEKVFLECVQDMDHENMFWYRQDPGLGLRLIYFSYDVKMKEKGDIPEGYSVSREKKERFSLILESASTNQTSMYLCASSLVREAFFGQGTRLTVV.

This rearrangement joins TRBV5-4 to TRBJ2-2; TRBD1 matches 7 bases. This CDR3 contains 16 residues. Looked up from germline, CDR1 is SGHNT and CDR2 is YYREEE (reference sequence). The junction had 10 bases not matched to a gene; V was cut back by 3 bases and J by 5 bases. In DNA form, the CDR3 reads TGTGCCAGCAGCTGGGCGGTACAGGGGACGACCGGGGAGCTGTTTTTT. It yields the protein CASSWAVQGTTGELFF.

The chain recombines TRBV10-3 with TRBJ1-2; 9 bases agree with TRBD1. Per the germline V gene, CDR1 is ENHRY and CDR2 is SYGVKD. The V and J ends lost 4 bases and 5 bases, in that order; junction bases with no gene match: 11. This CDR3 has 16 amino acids. The CDR3, as DNA: TGTGCCATCAGTGTCTTGGGACAGGGCCCCTCATATGGCTACACCTTC. It codes for CAISVLGQGPSYGYTF.